This T cell receptor beta chain was sequenced for a study of response to subunit inactivated influenza vaccine. Concerning this clonotype: Its antigen is currently unknown.

MiXCR, applied by TCRdb to the RT-PCR reads, yields one record per CDR3 protein. The sample comprises over 400,000 distinct CDR3 sequences, 10% to 15% of which are singletons, and less than 15% rests with the top ten. V lost 3 bases to trimming and J lost 4 bases, with 7 bases between them. Germline V gives CDR1 MDHEN, CDR2 SYDVKM. This CDR3 contains 12 residues. General study results and limits: The authors suggested that every seasonal influenza vaccination recruits few new T cells.

The chain is built from TRBV28 and TRBJ2-7; D uncertain. This sequence was found in a man aged 45-65 years who received an inactivated influenza vaccine. This material consisted of PBMCs from blood, taken 35 to 45 days after vaccination. CDR3 protein: CASSFQLYEQYF. CDR3 nucleotide sequence: TGTGCCAGCAGTTTCCAACTGTACGAGCAGTACTTC.